This TCR beta chain was identified during a study of blood T cell repertoires in COVID-19. Study overall: COVID-19 samples collected from the United States, Italy and Spain covered acute and convalescent phases. T cells, B-cell-depleted T cells, or PBMCs supplied cDNA or gDNA.

Germline values: CDR1 MGHRA, CDR2 YSYEKL. This CDR3 is 18 amino acids long. The V gene lost 1 base and the J gene lost 0 bases, with 18 bases spanning the gap. Per the study methods: Amplified reference gene primers provided the basis for estimating nucleated cell counts. Data came from immunoSEQ multiplex PCR; TCRdb stores just in-frame clones and leaves some out. That table gives V, J and clone size, and the DNA gave D and trimming. The sample includes 150,000 to 200,000 clones, about 83% seen only once; the top ten take roughly 3.3%. This receptor was taken from a man younger than 35 with active or convalescent COVID-19. This chain joins TRBV4-1 and TRBJ1-1; D is unclear. The sample taken for sequencing was peripheral blood. For the CDR3, the DNA is TGCGCCAGCAGCCAAGTGTGGGCTGGCGGGCTTATGAACACTGAAGCTTTCTTT. This encodes CASSQVWAGGLMNTEAFF.